The 9 T cell receptor beta chains reported below all come from one sample, sequenced in a study of shared clonotypes between healthy human individuals. Naive CD8 cells lacked CD45RO and underwent positive selection for CCR7, leaving out terminally differentiated effector memory CD45RA+ cells. Generated by immunoSEQ multiplex PCR, the TCRdb table keeps only in-frame clones and is missing some. The sample records millions of clones, about 95% being singletons. Sequencing input: naive CD8+ T cells sorted from blood. All receptors come from a man aged 18 to 29 in good health.

The V gene is TRBV28, the J gene TRBJ2-7; D may match TRBD1 or TRBD2 (5 bases each). The ends were cut back, 3 bases at V and 4 bases at J, with 19 bases in the middle. Germline CDR1 is MDHEN and CDR2 is SYDVKM. This CDR3 is built from 16 residues. This CDR3 reads CASSLRGWTMGYEQYF. In nucleotides, the CDR3 is TGTGCCAGCAGTTTGAGGGGCTGGACGATGGGGTACGAGCAGTACTTC.

The rearrangement links TRBV7-9 to TRBJ1-2, with D possibly being TRBD1 (6 bases). There are 15 residues in the CDR3. Between the trimmed V and J ends, which lost 6 bases and 4 bases, there was a span of 18 bases. Germline V gives CDR1 SEHNR, CDR2 FQNEAQ (reference sequence). CDR3 protein: CASSQIDRYLYGYTF. CDR3 coding DNA: TGTGCCAGCAGTCAAATCGACAGGTACCTCTATGGCTACACCTTC.

This chain connects TRBV6-1 to TRBJ2-3; D is unclear. This CDR3 has 16 residues. Germline CDR1 and CDR2: MNHNS and SASEGT. Trimming pared 4 bases from V and 0 bases from J, leaving 14 bases between. As DNA, the CDR3 is TGTGCCAGCAGTGCAATGGTAGCCGAAAGCACAGATACGCAGTATTTT. Its protein is CASSAMVAESTDTQYF.

V gene TRBV7-8 combines with J gene TRBJ2-1; 10 bases map to TRBD1. Per germline, CDR1 SGHVS and CDR2 FQNEAQ. V was pared by 4 bases and J by 0 bases, with 0 bases of the junction left unmatched. The CDR3 is 15 residues long. The CDR3 loop is CASSWTGGSYNEQFF. The CDR3 bases are TGTGCCAGCAGCTGGACAGGGGGCTCCTACAATGAGCAGTTCTTC.

A single count supports this clone. The V and J genes are TRBV7-9 and TRBJ2-7; weak D call: TRBD2 (5 bases). Germline V gene data show CDR1 as SEHNR and CDR2 as FQNEAQ (reference sequence). The CDR3 is 19 residues long. Trimming cost V 0 bases and J 1 base, with 22 bases left between them. The CDR3 region has the DNA TGTGCCAGCAGCTTAGCCGGTGGCGGGTCTTGGGATGAGTCCTACGAGCAGTACTTC. It yields the protein CASSLAGGGSWDESYEQYF.

J is TRBJ2-7 and V is TRBV18, with 9 bases aligning to TRBD2. Germline loops: CDR1 KGHSH, CDR2 LQKENI. There are 15 residues in the CDR3. J was trimmed by 6 bases and V by 2 bases; bases with no gene match: 8. The CDR3 here is CASSPRTSEFGEQYF. The CDR3, as DNA: TGTGCCAGCTCACCAAGGACTAGCGAATTTGGCGAGCAGTACTTC.

Of note for this clone: Germline is not matched at one junction end, which may reflect a read error. The CDR3 DNA reads as TGTGTCAGCGGACGTGGGGAGACCCAGTACTTC. The encoded protein is CVSGRGETQYF. The gene calls are TRBV6-5 and TRBJ2-5; tentative D call: TRBD2 (5 bases). The CDR3 runs to 11 residues. CDR1 is MNHEY and CDR2 is SVGAGI in the germline V gene.

V and J are TRBV11-1 and TRBJ1-4, with D possibly matching TRBD1 (5 bases). Germline V gene sequence: CDR1 SGHAT, CDR2 FQDESV (reference sequence). The V and J ends lost 5 bases and 8 bases respectively, with 21 bases between them. This CDR3 is built from 16 residues. The chain's CDR3 is CASSPYAGPEGEKLFF. In DNA form, the CDR3 reads TGTGCCAGCAGCCCCTATGCGGGGCCAGAAGGGGAAAAACTGTTTTTT.

V usage is TRBV9 and J usage is TRBJ2-1; perhaps D is TRBD1 or TRBD2 (5 bases each). V lost 2 bases, J lost 4 bases, and 13 bases lay in between. Germline V lookup: CDR1 SGDLS, CDR2 YYNGEE. The CDR3 loop spans 15 amino acids. The CDR3 DNA follows: TGTGCCAGCAGCGTTCAGGGACGGATGTACAATGAGCAGTTCTTC. Translating it yields CASSVQGRMYNEQFF.